Shown below are 18 T cell receptor beta chains from a single sample sequenced in a study of shared clonotypes between healthy human individuals. Data came from immunoSEQ multiplex PCR; TCRdb stores just in-frame clones and leaves some out. This sample has approximately 2.5 million clones, with roughly 93% found just once. The sequenced material came from naive CD4+ T cells from PBMCs. Stated subset: CD45RA+ positively selected. These receptors were obtained from a man between 18 and 35 years old in good health. Some clones in this sample may be carry-over from other donors' samples.

J is TRBJ2-5 and V is TRBV10-1; D not resolved. This CDR3 is built from 14 residues. The germline V gene encodes CDR1 WNHNN and CDR2 SYGVQD (reference sequence). Trimming pared 6 bases from V and 0 bases from J, leaving 11 bases between. Here the CDR3 DNA reads TGCGCCAGCAGCCGATCCGGGTACCAAGAGACCCAGTACTTC. This sequence encodes CASSRSGYQETQYF.

This clone came up once. This chain joins TRBV5-4 and TRBJ2-5; D is perhaps TRBD1 (6 bases). The germline gives CDR1 SGHNT, CDR2 YYREEE (reference sequence). The CDR3 runs to 16 residues. Between the trimmed V and J ends, which lost 3 bases and 0 bases, there was a span of 15 bases. The CDR3 region is CASSSLRGSDQETQYF. The CDR3 bases are TGTGCCAGCAGCTCCCTAAGGGGGTCAGACCAAGAGACCCAGTACTTC. Full variable domain (outside the CDR3, taken from reference TRBV5-4 and TRBJ2-5): ETGVTQSPTHLIKTRGQQVTLRCSSQSGHNTVSWYQQALGQGPQFIFQYYREEENGRGNFPPRFSGLQFPNYSSELNVNALELDDSALYLCASSSLRGSDQETQYFGPGTRLLVL.

V is TRBV6-4 and J is TRBJ2-1, with 7 positions matching TRBD2. Germline V gene data show CDR1 as MRHNA and CDR2 as SNTAGT. Trimming took 0 bases from V and 7 from J; bases not matched to a gene: 6. CDR3 length: 15 amino acids. CDR3 sequence: CASSDSGGRLNEQFF. The CDR3 nucleotides are TGTGCCAGCAGTGACTCGGGCGGGAGACTAAATGAGCAGTTCTTC.

The V and J genes are TRBV25-1 and TRBJ2-1; D remains unclear. The CDR3 spans 16 residues. Germline V lookup: CDR1 MGHDK, CDR2 SYGVNS. The V and J ends lost 1 base and 4 bases respectively, with 14 bases between them. CDR3 amino acids: CASSESGSASYNEQFF. The CDR3 nucleotides are TGTGCCAGCAGTGAATCCGGCAGCGCGTCTTACAATGAGCAGTTCTTC.

This rearrangement joins TRBV5-1 to TRBJ2-3; TRBD2 matches at 11 bases. J was trimmed by 2 bases and V by 0 bases; bases with no gene match: 2. The germline gives CDR1 SGHRS, CDR2 YFSETQ. This CDR3 has 16 amino acids. The CDR3 spells CASSLGSGRATDTQYF. The CDR3 DNA sequence: TGCGCCAGCAGCTTGGGTAGCGGGAGGGCCACAGATACGCAGTATTTT. The full variable domain, completed using reference TRBV5-1 and TRBJ2-3, is KAGVTQTPRYLIKTRGQQVTLSCSPISGHRSVSWYQQTPGQGLQFLFEYFSETQRNKGNFPGRFSGRQFSNSRSEMNVSTLELGDSALYLCASSLGSGRATDTQYFGPGTRLTVL.

The chain has TRBV6-1 and TRBJ1-1; TRBD1 agrees at 9 bases. Germline V gene sequence: CDR1 MNHNS, CDR2 SASEGT. J was trimmed by 0 bases and V by 2 bases; bases with no gene match: 7. The CDR3 runs to 17 residues. The CDR3 DNA reads TGTGCCAGCAGTGAAAGGACAGGGGCGGACATGAACACTGAAGCTTTCTTT. The encoded protein is CASSERTGADMNTEAFF.

In the case of this clone: Other DNA sequences within the sample encode an identical CDR3. The V gene is TRBV5-1, the J gene TRBJ2-4; the match to TRBD1 covers 9 bases. V was pared by 0 bases and J by 5 bases, with 3 bases of the junction left unmatched. Looked up from germline, CDR1 is SGHRS and CDR2 is YFSETQ. The CDR3 totals 15 residues. The CDR3 nucleotides are TGCGCCAGCAGCTTGGTGGGACAGGGCGAAAACATTCAGTACTTC. Translating it yields CASSLVGQGENIQYF.

The chain links TRBV19 to TRBJ1-5; D gene ambiguous. Germline-derived CDR1 and CDR2 are LNHDA and SQIVND (reference sequence). The CDR3 loop spans 15 amino acids. The V end lost 3 bases, the J end lost 2 bases, and 11 bases lay between the germline ends. CDR3 loop: CASSIIGYGNQPQHF. The CDR3 bases are TGTGCCAGTAGTATTATCGGTTACGGCAATCAGCCCCAGCATTTT.

This chain joins TRBV18 and TRBJ2-3, with D uncertain. This CDR3 contains 13 residues. CDR1 is KGHSH, CDR2 LQKENI, per germline. Between the trimmed V and J ends, which lost 5 bases and 2 bases, there was a span of 8 bases. CDR3 coding DNA: TGTGCCAGCTCAGTCGCGATCACAGATACGCAGTATTTT. Translated: CASSVAITDTQYF.

This clone occurred once. This chain connects TRBV6-6 to TRBJ2-5; TRBD1 matches at 7 bases. The trim removed 6 bases at V and 4 bases at J, leaving 5 bases unmatched. The germline gives CDR1 MNHNY, CDR2 SVGAGI (reference sequence). The CDR3 runs 13 residues. CDR3 amino acids: CASRAAGGETQYF. CDR3 sequence (DNA): TGTGCCAGCAGGGCCGCAGGGGGAGAGACCCAGTACTTC.

Note on this clone: The same CDR3 can be traced to other DNA sequences in this sample. V gene TRBV19 combines with J gene TRBJ1-5; 7 bases align to TRBD1. This CDR3 region has 16 residues. CDR1 is LNHDA, CDR2 SQIVND, per germline (reference sequence). Trimming removed 3 bases from V and 0 bases from J; junction bases left unmatched: 5. CDR3: CASSIQGGYSNQPQHF. The CDR3 DNA is TGTGCCAGTAGTATCCAGGGGGGGTATAGCAATCAGCCCCAGCATTTT.

The rearrangement joins TRBV4-2 to TRBJ1-3; D is perhaps TRBD1 (5 bases). Germline V gene data show CDR1 as LGHNA and CDR2 as YNFKEQ. V dropped 4 bases and J dropped 4 bases, with 14 bases sitting between them. The CDR3 is 15 residues long. The CDR3 bases are TGTGCCAGCAGCCCATCTGTGACAGCCGGAAACACCATATATTTT. It is translated as CASSPSVTAGNTIYF.

The chain has TRBV28 and TRBJ1-1; 7 bases line up with TRBD1. Germline CDR1 MDHEN, CDR2 SYDVKM. This CDR3 has 12 residues. The V and J ends lost 7 bases and 6 bases, in that order; junction bases with no gene match: 5. The CDR3: CASITGTAEAFF. DNA of the CDR3: TGTGCCAGCATAACCGGGACAGCTGAAGCTTTCTTT.

V gene TRBV19 combines with J gene TRBJ2-7; D perhaps matches TRBD2 (6 bases). The CDR3 extends over 18 amino acids. CDR1 is LNHDA and CDR2 is SQIVND in the germline V gene (reference sequence). Trimming removed 3 bases at V and 2 bases at J, with 23 bases between. The CDR3 DNA follows: TGTGCCAGTAGTATTAAGCTCGCGGGATCAGGCGCGGCCTACGAGCAGTACTTC. This codes for CASSIKLAGSGAAYEQYF.

The CDR3 DNA reads TGTGCCAGCAGACACCGGGACAGGGGCTCAAGGGGGGGCTACACCTTC. It translates to CASRHRDRGSRGGYTF. The V call is TRBV4-2, the J call TRBJ1-2, with 10 bases matching TRBD1. CDR3 length: 16 amino acids. Trimming took 6 bases from V and 8 from J; bases not matched to a gene: 15. Germline CDR1 is LGHNA and CDR2 is YNFKEQ.

To note about this clone: Other DNA sequences within the sample encode an identical CDR3. The chain links TRBV28 to TRBJ1-3; maybe TRBD1 (5 bases). Trimming shortened V by 4 bases and J by 1 base, and 8 bases separated the two germline ends. The CDR3 has 14 residues. Germline CDR1 and CDR2: MDHEN and SYDVKM. The CDR3 sequence: CASSSQGSGNTIYF. In DNA form, the CDR3 reads TGTGCCAGCAGTTCCCAGGGTTCTGGAAACACCATATATTTT.

The V and J genes are TRBV7-2 and TRBJ2-1; the match to TRBD2 covers 7 bases. The trim removed 3 bases at V and 3 bases at J, leaving 11 bases unmatched. Germline V gives CDR1 SGHTA, CDR2 FQGNSA. This CDR3 is 17 amino acids long. The CDR3 DNA reads as TGTGCCAGCAGCTTGACTAGCCGCGGGGGTGTCTACAATGAGCAGTTCTTC. Translated: CASSLTSRGGVYNEQFF.

V is TRBV9 and J is TRBJ2-3; perhaps TRBD2 as D (6 bases). This CDR3 comprises 15 residues. Germline V lookup: CDR1 SGDLS, CDR2 YYNGEE. The ends were cut back, 0 bases at V and 5 bases at J, with 13 bases in the middle. The CDR3 bases are TGTGCCAGCAGCGTAGAAGGTAGCGGACGAGATACGCAGTATTTT. Protein sequence: CASSVEGSGRDTQYF.